This TCR beta chain was profiled in a study of blood T cells in healthy people across ages. Study summary: About one barcoded beta molecule per two T cells came from capture by template switching. Study findings and constraints: Diversity estimates drawn from one million T cells were deemed underestimates.

Comment on this clonotype: Its antigen is still unknown.

Next came a second PCR, run for roughly 6 to 11 cycles, which used a sample-barcoded 5' primer along with a J-beta primer mix. The template-switch adaptor was a 5' adaptor with 12 random nucleotides. It tagged each cDNA molecule. MiXCR, run by TCRdb on the 5' RACE reads, gives a single entry per CDR3 protein. The sample yields over 600,000 distinct CDR3 sequences, around two fifths seen once. CDR1 is SGHTA and CDR2 is FQGNSA in the germline V gene. The germline V and J ends were trimmed by 9 bases and 3 bases, with 14 bases remaining between them. The CDR3 has 13 residues. Input material: blood. The J gene is TRBJ2-5, the V gene TRBV7-2; TRBD1 is a possible D gene (5 bases). This TCR derives from a man older than 75 in good health. CDR3 amino acids: CASSNGAKETQYF. CDR3 DNA: TGTGCCAGTAGCAATGGGGCTAAAGAGACCCAGTACTTC. The variable domain in full, completed from reference TRBV7-2 and TRBJ2-5, reads GAGVSQSPSNKVTEKGKDVELRCDPISGHTALYWYRQSLGQGLEFLIYFQGNSAPDKSGLPSDRFSAERTGGSVSTLTIQRTQQEDSAVYLCASSNGAKETQYFGPGTRLLVL.